The entry below describes one T cell receptor (beta chain). Its antigen is currently unknown. Trimming took off 0 bases at V and 4 bases at J, with 19 bases between the two ends. Germline V gives CDR1 LGHNA, CDR2 YSLEER. This CDR3 is built from 18 residues. The data derive from a study of T-cell memory formation after mild COVID-19. Study results and limitations: Shrinking CD4+ clones resided mostly in CM and EM, and CD8+ ones in EMRA. Cross-reactive memory apparently joined, as some responding clones appeared in pre-infection memory. The study found balanced CD4/CD8 in clones contracting day 15 to 85 and a CD4+ lean in later expanders. Whether day 37 second-wave clones are SARS-CoV-2-specific was not confirmed.

In TCRdb, the 5' RACE reads were re-called with MiXCR into one record per CDR3 protein. The table has around 250,000 distinct CDR3 sequences, 15% seen once. The V gene is TRBV4-3, the J gene TRBJ1-3; D gene ambiguous. This sequence originates from an adult woman who had mild COVID-19 (a few samples of this study predate the infection). Cell type and time point are not known. The sequencing input was PBMCs or a T cell subset sorted from them (not recorded which). CDR3 loop: CASSQDITASEGGNTIYF. CDR3 coding DNA: TGCGCCAGCAGCCAAGACATTACGGCAAGCGAGGGAGGAAACACCATATATTTT.